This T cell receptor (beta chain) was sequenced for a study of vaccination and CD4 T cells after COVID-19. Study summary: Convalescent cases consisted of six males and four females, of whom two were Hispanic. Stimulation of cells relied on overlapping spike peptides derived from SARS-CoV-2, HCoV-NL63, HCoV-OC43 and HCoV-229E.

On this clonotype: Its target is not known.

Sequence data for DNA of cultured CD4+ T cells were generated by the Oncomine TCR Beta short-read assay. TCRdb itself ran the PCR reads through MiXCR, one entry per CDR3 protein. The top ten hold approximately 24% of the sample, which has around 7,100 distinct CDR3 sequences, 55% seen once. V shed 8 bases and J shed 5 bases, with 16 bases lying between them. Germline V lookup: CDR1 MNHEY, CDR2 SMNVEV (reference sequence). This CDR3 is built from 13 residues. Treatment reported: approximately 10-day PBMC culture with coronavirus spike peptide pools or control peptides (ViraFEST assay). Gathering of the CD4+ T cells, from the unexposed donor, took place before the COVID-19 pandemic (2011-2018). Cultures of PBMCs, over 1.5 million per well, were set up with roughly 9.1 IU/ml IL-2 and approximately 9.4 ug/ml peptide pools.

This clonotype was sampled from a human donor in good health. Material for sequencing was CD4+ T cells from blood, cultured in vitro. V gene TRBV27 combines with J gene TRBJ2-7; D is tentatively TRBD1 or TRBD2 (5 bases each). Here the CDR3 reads CASRGYSRDEQYF. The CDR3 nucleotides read TGTGCCAGCCGGGGCTACTCCAGGGACGAGCAGTACTTC.